Below are 6 T cell receptor beta chains sequenced from a single sample in a study of breast tumors, draining lymph nodes, adjacent tissues. TCRdb recomputed calls from the multiplex PCR reads with MiXCR, one row per CDR3 protein. This table has some 100,000 distinct CDR3 sequences, approximately 22% appearing once. Axillary draining lymph nodes of breast cancer patients supplied the node samples. The specimen was axillary lymph node tissue. These receptors were collected from a female donor with breast cancer. Some clones in this sample may be carry-over from other donors' samples.

This clonotype was recorded at least ten times. V gene TRBV20-1 combines with J gene TRBJ2-3; TRBD1 aligns across 11 bases. The CDR3 is 15 residues long. The V gene end was trimmed by 1 base and the J gene end by 5 bases; junction bases not matched to a gene: 5. Germline loops: CDR1 DFQATT, CDR2 SNEGSKA (reference sequence). The CDR3 region is CSARVGTGGLDTQYF. Here the CDR3 DNA reads TGCAGTGCTAGAGTTGGGACAGGGGGACTAGATACGCAGTATTTT.

The sample holds many counts of this clonotype. This sequence joins TRBV5-1 and TRBJ2-7; 7 bases agree with TRBD1. Trimming took 2 bases from V and 0 from J; bases not matched to a gene: 5. The length of the CDR3 is 15 residues. Germline loops: CDR1 SGHRS, CDR2 YFSETQ. CDR3: CASSFTGASSYEQYF. In DNA form, the CDR3 reads TGCGCCAGCAGCTTCACAGGGGCGAGCTCCTACGAGCAGTACTTC.

V is TRBV28 and J is TRBJ2-1; a possible D gene is TRBD1 (6 bases). V shed 4 bases and J shed 5 bases, with 18 bases lying between them. The CDR3 length is 16 residues. The germline CDR1 and CDR2 sequences are MDHEN and SYDVKM. DNA of the CDR3: TGTGCCAGCAGTTCCCCGGGACATGGGGTCGACAATGAGCAGTTCTTC. Translating it yields CASSSPGHGVDNEQFF.

The V gene is TRBV2, the J gene TRBJ1-2, with D maybe TRBD1 (5 bases). The germline gives CDR1 SNHLY, CDR2 FYNNEI. Trimming left V 6 bases short and J 8 bases short, with 19 bases between. The CDR3 covers 14 residues. The CDR3 sequence is CASRASGKIGGYTF. The DNA for the CDR3 is TGTGCCAGCAGGGCCTCAGGGAAGATAGGGGGCTACACCTTC.

This clonotype was observed at least ten times. The CDR3 sequence is CASSEQGWNEQFF. DNA for the CDR3: TGTGCCAGCAGCGAACAGGGGTGGAATGAGCAGTTCTTC. The gene calls are TRBV7-8 and TRBJ2-1; TRBD1 agrees at 7 bases. The J segment lost 7 bases and the V segment lost 5 bases, leaving 5 bases of the junction unmatched. The CDR3 loop spans 13 amino acids. CDR1 and CDR2 from the germline V gene are SGHVS and FQNEAQ. Variable domain in full (rest from reference TRBV7-8 and TRBJ2-1): GAGVSQSPRYKVAKRGQDVALRCDPISGHVSLFWYQQALGQGPEFLTYFQNEAQLDKSGLPSDRFFAERPEGSVSTLKIQRTQQEDSAVYLCASSEQGWNEQFFGPGTRLTVL.

This clonotype was seen a handful of times. A much larger clone sits a single nucleotide away, making a read error possible. Written as DNA, the CDR3 is TGCACCAGCAGCTTGGGGGGCCAATACAATGAGCAGTTCTTC. Its protein is CTSSLGGQYNEQFF. V gene TRBV5-1 combines with J gene TRBJ2-1, with D possibly being TRBD1 or TRBD2 (6 bases each). The germline V gene has CDR1 SGHRS and CDR2 YFSETQ. The CDR3 extends over 14 amino acids.